This T cell receptor beta chain was sequenced during a study of human thymus T cells. With respect to this clone: Its antigen is unknown.

Germline CDR1 is ENHRY and CDR2 is SYGVKD. Trimming cost V 3 bases and J 4 bases, with 16 bases left between them. This CDR3 comprises 15 residues. Surgeons resected thymus tissue during corrective heart surgery. Donors were healthy Finnish babies undergoing corrective operations for congenital heart defects. Data came from immunoSEQ multiplex PCR; TCRdb stores just in-frame clones and leaves some out. Counted here are around 130,000 clones, around 96% occurring once; the ten biggest clones make up 0.024%. General study results and limits: Apparent skewing of V and J gene usage characterized both thymic and blood repertoires. Unrelated people showed highly overlapping thymic repertoires, related research reported.

The V and J genes are TRBV10-3 and TRBJ2-7; maybe TRBD1 (6 bases). Source material: thymus tissue. The receptor's source is a boy younger than two with a congenital heart defect but otherwise immunologically healthy. The CDR3 protein is CAISDWQGPLYEQYF. As DNA, the CDR3 is TGTGCCATCAGTGACTGGCAGGGGCCCTTATACGAGCAGTACTTC.